This TCR beta chain was profiled in a study of T cell changes during pregnancy in multiple sclerosis. Libraries were prepared by immunoSEQ multiplex PCR; TCRdb keeps only in-frame clonotypes and omits some of them. The sample contains about 70,000 clones, 80% to 95% of which appear only once. This clone came up once. Germline V lookup: CDR1 LGHNT, CDR2 FRNRAP. V was clipped by 7 bases and J by 4 bases; unmatched bases: 8. The CDR3 is 15 residues long. The source is a female donor with multiple sclerosis, enrolled in a pregnancy study. Here the sequenced sample was CD4+ T cells from peripheral blood mononuclear cells, taken after pregnancy. The chain links TRBV12-5 to TRBJ2-1, with 9 bases that match TRBD2. Written as DNA, the CDR3 is TGTGCTAGTGCGGGTGGCGGGAGGGCATACAATGAGCAGTTCTTC. Translated, it gives CASAGGGRAYNEQFF. Supplemented by reference TRBV12-5 and TRBJ2-1, the full variable domain reads DARVTQTPRHKVTEMGQEVTMRCQPILGHNTVFWYRQTMMQGLELLAYFRNRAPLDDSGMPKDRFSAEMPDATLATLKIQPSEPRDSAVYFCASAGGGRAYNEQFFGPGTRLTVL.